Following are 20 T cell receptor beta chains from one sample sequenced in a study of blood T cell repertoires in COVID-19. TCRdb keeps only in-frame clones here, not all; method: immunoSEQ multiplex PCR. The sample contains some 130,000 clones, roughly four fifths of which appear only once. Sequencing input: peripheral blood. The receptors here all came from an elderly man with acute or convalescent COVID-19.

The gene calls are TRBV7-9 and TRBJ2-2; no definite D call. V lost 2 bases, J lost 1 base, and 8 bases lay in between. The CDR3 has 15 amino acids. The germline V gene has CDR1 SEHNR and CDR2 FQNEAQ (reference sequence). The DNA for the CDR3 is TGTGCCAGCAGCTTACGTCAGATGAACACCGGGGAGCTGTTTTTT. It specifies CASSLRQMNTGELFF.

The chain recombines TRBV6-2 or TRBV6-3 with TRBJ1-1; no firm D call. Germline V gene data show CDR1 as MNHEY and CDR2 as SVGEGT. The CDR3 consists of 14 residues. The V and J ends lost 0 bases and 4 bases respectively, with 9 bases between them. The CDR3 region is CASSYSIMATEAFF. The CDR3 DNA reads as TGTGCCAGCAGTTACTCGATTATGGCCACTGAAGCTTTCTTT.

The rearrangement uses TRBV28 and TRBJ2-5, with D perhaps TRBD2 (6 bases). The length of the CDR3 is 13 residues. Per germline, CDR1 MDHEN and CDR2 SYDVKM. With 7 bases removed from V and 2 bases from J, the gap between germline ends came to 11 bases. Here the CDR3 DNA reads TGTGCCAGCACCCCGGGGAGGCAAGAGACCCAGTACTTC. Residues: CASTPGRQETQYF.

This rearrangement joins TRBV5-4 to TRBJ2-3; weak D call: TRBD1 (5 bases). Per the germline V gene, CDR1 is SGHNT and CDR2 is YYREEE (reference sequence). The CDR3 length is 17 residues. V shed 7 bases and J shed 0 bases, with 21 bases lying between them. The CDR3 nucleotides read TGTGCCAGCTCCGATCCCCGGCAGGGAAAAAGCACAGATACGCAGTATTTT. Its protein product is CASSDPRQGKSTDTQYF.

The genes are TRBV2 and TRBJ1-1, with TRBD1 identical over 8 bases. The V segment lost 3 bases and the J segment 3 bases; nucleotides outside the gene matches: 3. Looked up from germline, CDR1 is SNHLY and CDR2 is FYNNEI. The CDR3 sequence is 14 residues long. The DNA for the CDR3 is TGTGCCAGCAGTGATGGACAGGGAGACACTGAAGCTTTCTTT. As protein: CASSDGQGDTEAFF. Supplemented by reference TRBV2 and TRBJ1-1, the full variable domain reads EPEVTQTPSHQVTQMGQEVILRCVPISNHLYFYWYRQILGQKVEFLVSFYNNEISEKSEIFDDQFSVERPDGSNFTLKIRSTKLEDSAMYFCASSDGQGDTEAFFGQGTRLTVV.

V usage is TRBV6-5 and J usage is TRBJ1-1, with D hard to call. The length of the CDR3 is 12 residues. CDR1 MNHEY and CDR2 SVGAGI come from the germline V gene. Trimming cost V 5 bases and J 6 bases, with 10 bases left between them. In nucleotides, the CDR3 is TGTGCCAGCAGTAACCAGCGGGCTGAAGCTTTCTTT. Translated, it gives CASSNQRAEAFF.

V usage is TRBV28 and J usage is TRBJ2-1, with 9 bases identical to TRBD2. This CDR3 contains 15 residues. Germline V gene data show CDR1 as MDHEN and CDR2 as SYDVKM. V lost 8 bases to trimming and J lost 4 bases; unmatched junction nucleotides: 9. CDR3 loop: CASLQGLAGYNEQFF. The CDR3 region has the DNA TGTGCCAGCCTCCAGGGACTAGCAGGATACAATGAGCAGTTCTTC.

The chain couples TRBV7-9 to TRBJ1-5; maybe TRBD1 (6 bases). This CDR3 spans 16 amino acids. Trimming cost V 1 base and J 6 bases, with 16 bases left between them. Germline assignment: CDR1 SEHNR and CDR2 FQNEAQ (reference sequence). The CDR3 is CASSLVGGRGSQPQHF. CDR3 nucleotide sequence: TGTGCCAGCAGCTTAGTCGGGGGGCGGGGCAGTCAGCCCCAGCATTTT.

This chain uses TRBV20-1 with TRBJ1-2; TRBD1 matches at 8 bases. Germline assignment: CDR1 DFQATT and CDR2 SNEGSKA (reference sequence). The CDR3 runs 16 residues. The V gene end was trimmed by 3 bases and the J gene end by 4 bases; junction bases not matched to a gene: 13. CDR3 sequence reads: CSASPGGAYGGYGYTF. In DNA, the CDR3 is TGCAGTGCTAGTCCAGGGGGCGCGTATGGCGGCTATGGCTACACCTTC.

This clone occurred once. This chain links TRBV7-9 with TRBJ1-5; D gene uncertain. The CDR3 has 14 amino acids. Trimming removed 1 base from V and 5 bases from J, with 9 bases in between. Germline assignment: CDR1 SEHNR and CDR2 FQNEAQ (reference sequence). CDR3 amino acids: CASSLGQYDQPQHF. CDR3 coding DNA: TGTGCCAGCAGCTTAGGGCAGTATGATCAGCCCCAGCATTTT.

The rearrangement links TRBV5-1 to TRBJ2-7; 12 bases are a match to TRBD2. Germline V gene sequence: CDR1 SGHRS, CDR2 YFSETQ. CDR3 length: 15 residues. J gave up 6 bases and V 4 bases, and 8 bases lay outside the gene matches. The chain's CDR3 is CASSGQTSGGTEQYF. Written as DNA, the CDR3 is TGCGCCAGCAGCGGTCAGACTAGCGGGGGAACCGAGCAGTACTTC.

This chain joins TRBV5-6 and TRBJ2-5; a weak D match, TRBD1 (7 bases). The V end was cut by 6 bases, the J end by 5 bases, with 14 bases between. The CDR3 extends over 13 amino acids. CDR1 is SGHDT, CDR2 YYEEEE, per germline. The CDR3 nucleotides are TGTGCCAGCAATCAGGGGGGAGTGGAGACCCAGTACTTC. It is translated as CASNQGGVETQYF.

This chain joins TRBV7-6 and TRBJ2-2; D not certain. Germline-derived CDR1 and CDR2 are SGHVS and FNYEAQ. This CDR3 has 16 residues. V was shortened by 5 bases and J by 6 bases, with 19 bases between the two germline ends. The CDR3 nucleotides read TGTGCCAGCAGCCCGCAGGCCCCACCTGGCGCCGGGGAGCTGTTTTTT. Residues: CASSPQAPPGAGELFF. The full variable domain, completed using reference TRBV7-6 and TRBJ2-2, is GAGVSQSPRYKVTKRGQDVALRCDPISGHVSLYWYRQALGQGPEFLTYFNYEAQQDKSGLPNDRFSAERPEGSISTLTIQRTEQRDSAMYRCASSPQAPPGAGELFFGEGSRLTVL.

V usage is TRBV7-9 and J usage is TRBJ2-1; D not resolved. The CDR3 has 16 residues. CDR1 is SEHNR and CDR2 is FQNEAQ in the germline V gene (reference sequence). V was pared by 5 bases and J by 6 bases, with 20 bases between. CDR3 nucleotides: TGTGCCAGCAGCCCCTTCAATCGGGTAGAACCCAATGAGCAGTTCTTC. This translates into CASSPFNRVEPNEQFF.

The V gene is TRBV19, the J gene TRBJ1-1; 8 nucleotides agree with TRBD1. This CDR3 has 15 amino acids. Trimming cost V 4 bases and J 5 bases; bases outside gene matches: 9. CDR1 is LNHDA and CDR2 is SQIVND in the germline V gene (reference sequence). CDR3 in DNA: TGTGCCAGTAGTACCTCACAGGGGGTAAGGACTGAAGCTTTCTTT. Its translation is CASSTSQGVRTEAFF.

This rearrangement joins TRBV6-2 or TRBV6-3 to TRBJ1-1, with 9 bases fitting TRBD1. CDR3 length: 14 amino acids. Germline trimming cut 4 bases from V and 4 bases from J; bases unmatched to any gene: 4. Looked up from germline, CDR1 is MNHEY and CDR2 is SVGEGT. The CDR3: CASSSGTGTTEAFF. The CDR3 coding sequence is TGTGCCAGCAGTTCCGGGACAGGGACCACTGAAGCTTTCTTT.

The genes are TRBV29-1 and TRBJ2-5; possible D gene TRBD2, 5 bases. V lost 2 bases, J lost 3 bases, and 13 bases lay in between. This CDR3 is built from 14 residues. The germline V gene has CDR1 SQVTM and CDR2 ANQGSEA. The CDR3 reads CSVEFSPAEETQYF. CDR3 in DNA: TGCAGCGTTGAATTCTCCCCAGCGGAAGAGACCCAGTACTTC.

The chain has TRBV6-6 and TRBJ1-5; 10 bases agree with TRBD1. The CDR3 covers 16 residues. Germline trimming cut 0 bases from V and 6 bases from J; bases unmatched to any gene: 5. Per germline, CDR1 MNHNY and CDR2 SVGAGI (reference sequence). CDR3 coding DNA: TGTGCCAGCAGTTACTCGGGACAGGGGTTCGGTCAGCCCCAGCATTTT. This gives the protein CASSYSGQGFGQPQHF.

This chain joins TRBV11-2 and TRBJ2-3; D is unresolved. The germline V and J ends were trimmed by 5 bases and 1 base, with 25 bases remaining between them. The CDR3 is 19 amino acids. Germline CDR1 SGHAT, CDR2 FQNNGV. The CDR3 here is CASSRIGPLQSDGTDTQYF. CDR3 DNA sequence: TGTGCCAGCAGCCGTATTGGGCCCTTACAGTCCGATGGCACAGATACGCAGTATTTT.

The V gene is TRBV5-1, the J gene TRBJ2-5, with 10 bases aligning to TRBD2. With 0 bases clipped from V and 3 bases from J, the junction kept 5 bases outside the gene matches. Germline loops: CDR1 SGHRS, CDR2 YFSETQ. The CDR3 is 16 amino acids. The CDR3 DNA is TGCGCCAGCAGCTTGGAACCAGCGGGGGGGGAAGAGACCCAGTACTTC. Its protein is CASSLEPAGGEETQYF.